A selection of T cell receptor beta chains follows, all from one sample in a study of blood T cell repertoires in COVID-19. Method: immunoSEQ multiplex PCR; TCRdb's copy keeps in-frame clones and lacks some. The repertoire has 150,000 to 200,000 clones, around 90% of them found once; the top ten carry about 0.58%. Sequenced: peripheral blood. The receptors were sampled from a man in his fifties with acute or convalescent COVID-19. Each CDR3 is given with its conserved first and last residue. A D gene is named only where the DNA matches it firmly. The size field is filled for only some rows; it gives once, few, many or a size class.

CDR3 DNA	CDR3 protein	clone size	J gene	V gene	D gene	CDR3 length
TGTGCCAGCAGTTACCGGACAGGGGGCCGGTCTGAAGCTTTCTTT	CASSYRTGGRSEAFF	once	TRBJ1-1	TRBV6-5	TRBD1	15
TGTGCCAGCAGTTACAGGACAGGGGCTGAAGCTTTCTTT	CASSYRTGAEAFF	many	TRBJ1-1	TRBV6-2/TRBV6-3	TRBD1	13
TGTGCCAGCAGCTTAACGGCAGGGTTGGATGAGCAGTTCTTC	CASSLTAGLDEQFF	-	TRBJ2-1	TRBV7-3	-	14
TGCAGCGTACTCCCGGACAGGGCCTATAATTCACCCCTCCACTTT	CSVLPDRAYNSPLHF	-	TRBJ1-6	TRBV29-1	TRBD1	15
TGCGCCAGCAGCTTGCGGGGGGAGGACAATGAGCAGTTCTTC	CASSLRGEDNEQFF	-	TRBJ2-1	TRBV5-1	TRBD2	14
TGTGCCAGCAGCGGACAGCGCGGAGGCACTAATGAAAAACTGTTTTTT	CASSGQRGGTNEKLFF	-	TRBJ1-4	TRBV2	-	16
TGTGCCTACCTTGGGACAGTCAATCAGCCCCAGCATTTT	CAYLGTVNQPQHF	-	TRBJ1-5	TRBV21-1	-	13
TGTGCCAGCAGTTACTCGAGGCTAGCCGTCAATGAGCAGTTCTTC	CASSYSRLAVNEQFF	-	TRBJ2-1	TRBV6-5	-	15
TGTGCCAGCAGTTACTTGGCAGGAACCTCCTACGAGCAGTACTTC	CASSYLAGTSYEQYF	-	TRBJ2-7	TRBV28	-	15
TGTGCCAGTAGTATAGGACAGCGGGAGATAGATACGCAGTATTTT	CASSIGQREIDTQYF	once	TRBJ2-3	TRBV19	TRBD2	15
TGTGCCAGCAGTTCCGACCCGGGGACTGGGGCCAACGTCCTGACTTTC	CASSSDPGTGANVLTF	-	TRBJ2-6	TRBV6-5	-	16
TGTGCCAGCAGCCAATACGGGACTAGCGGAGGGGACGAGCAGTACTTC	CASSQYGTSGGDEQYF	-	TRBJ2-7	TRBV3-1/TRBV3-2	TRBD2	16
TGTGCCAGCGCAGGGGCAGGGGAGCTGTTTTTT	CASAGAGELFF	once	TRBJ2-2	TRBV12-3/TRBV12-4	-	11
TGTGCCACCATAGACAGCTCTGGAAACACCATATATTTT	CATIDSSGNTIYF	-	TRBJ1-3	TRBV28	-	13
TGCGCCAGCAGCCTTGGGGAGGGGCGCGGGGAGCTGTTTTTT	CASSLGEGRGELFF	-	TRBJ2-2	TRBV4-1	TRBD2	14
TGTGCCAGCAGCCAGACTAGCGGGGCTCCCTACGAGCAGTACTTC	CASSQTSGAPYEQYF	-	TRBJ2-7	TRBV4-2	TRBD2	15
TGTGCCAGCAGCTTAGTTTTCTCGGGGAAGGCTGAAGCTTTCTTT	CASSLVFSGKAEAFF	-	TRBJ1-1	TRBV7-2	-	15
TGTGCCAGCTCACCCCTGCGAGGCGGGAGTGGTAATGAGCAGTTCTTC	CASSPLRGGSGNEQFF	-	TRBJ2-1	TRBV18	TRBD2	16
TGCGCCAGCAGCCAAGGGCGGGGGGGCCTCACCGGGGAGCTGTTTTTT	CASSQGRGGLTGELFF	-	TRBJ2-2	TRBV4-3	TRBD2	16
TGTGCCAGCAGCACCAGGACTAGCGGGGAAGAGACCCAGTACTTC	CASSTRTSGEETQYF	-	TRBJ2-5	TRBV7-2	TRBD2	15
TGTGCCAGCAGCGCGACAGGGACAGGGAACTATGGCTACACCTTC	CASSATGTGNYGYTF	-	TRBJ1-2	TRBV6-5	TRBD1	15